One sample yielded the 21 T cell receptor beta chains listed below, sequenced in a study of memory CD4+ T cells and cytomegalovirus serostatus. Single viable CD3+CD4+CD8-CD45RO+ cells were sorted as the memory CD4+ T cells. The repertoire was sequenced with immunoSEQ multiplex PCR; TCRdb's copy has only in-frame clones and lacks some. The sample shows tens of thousands of clones, approximately 71% of them seen only once. Sequencing input: memory CD4+ T cells from blood. The receptors were sampled from an adult in good health and CMV-seronegative.

J is TRBJ1-2 and V is TRBV4-2; 10 bases fit TRBD1. The CDR3 totals 18 residues. CDR1 is LGHNA and CDR2 is YNFKEQ in the germline V gene. J lost 3 bases, V lost 6 bases, and 16 bases had no gene match. The CDR3 spells CASRIGTGTGDGYYGYTF. The CDR3 region has the DNA TGTGCCAGCAGAATCGGAACCGGGACAGGGGACGGCTACTATGGCTACACCTTC.

The rearrangement joins TRBV27 to TRBJ1-6; 8 nucleotides agree with TRBD1. Germline CDR1 MNHEY, CDR2 SMNVEV (reference sequence). CDR3 length: 15 amino acids. Trimming at V came to 6 bases and at J to 7 bases, leaving 8 bases not matched to a gene. For the CDR3, the DNA is TGTGCCAGCAGGGCCCCGGGACAGGAAAATTCACCCCTCCACTTT. Translated, it gives CASRAPGQENSPLHF.

This rearrangement joins TRBV30 to TRBJ1-5; D ambiguous. This CDR3 spans 16 amino acids. Between the trimmed V and J ends, which lost 0 bases and 4 bases, there was a span of 16 bases. The V gene's germline CDR1 is GTSNPN and CDR2 SVGIG (reference sequence). In nucleotides, the CDR3 is TGTGCCTGGAGTGTAGTCTCCAGTCTCCCGAATCAGCCCCAGCATTTT. Its translation: CAWSVVSSLPNQPQHF.

This clone was seen just once. This sequence joins TRBV7-2 and TRBJ2-5; no firm D call. The CDR3 totals 12 residues. Trimming shortened V by 5 bases and J by 5 bases, and 9 bases separated the two germline ends. The germline gives CDR1 SGHTA, CDR2 FQGNSA. This CDR3 reads CASSVRRETQYF. CDR3 in DNA: TGTGCCAGCAGCGTAAGAAGGGAGACCCAGTACTTC. Combining the CDR3 with reference TRBV7-2 and TRBJ2-5 gives the whole variable domain GAGVSQSPSNKVTEKGKDVELRCDPISGHTALYWYRQSLGQGLEFLIYFQGNSAPDKSGLPSDRFSAERTGGSVSTLTIQRTQQEDSAVYLCASSVRRETQYFGPGTRLLVL.

The chain links TRBV5-1 to TRBJ1-2; D gene unclear. CDR3 length: 15 amino acids. Germline V CDR1 and CDR2: SGHRS, YFSETQ. V was shortened by 4 bases and J by 2 bases, with 15 bases between the two germline ends. Here the CDR3 reads CASSATVLRNYGYTF. CDR3 nucleotides: TGCGCCAGCAGCGCGACTGTACTAAGGAACTATGGCTACACCTTC.

This sequence joins TRBV18 and TRBJ2-7, with a tentative D call TRBD2 (5 bases). Germline V gene sequence: CDR1 KGHSH, CDR2 LQKENI. V was pared by 0 bases and J by 4 bases, with 7 bases between. The CDR3 covers 13 residues. The CDR3 bases are TGTGCCAGCTCACCACCAGGAGGATACGAGCAGTACTTC. Encoded protein: CASSPPGGYEQYF.

The gene calls are TRBV18 and TRBJ1-2; D might be TRBD1 (5 bases). CDR3 length equals 15 residues. Trimming removed 3 bases at V and 5 bases at J, with 16 bases between. In germline, CDR1 is KGHSH, CDR2 LQKENI. This CDR3 is CASSPPSGLGYGYTF. Here the CDR3 DNA reads TGTGCCAGCTCACCCCCTTCGGGGCTTGGGTATGGCTACACCTTC.

The chain couples TRBV6-5 to TRBJ2-2; TRBD1 agrees at 8 bases. Germline V lookup: CDR1 MNHEY, CDR2 SVGAGI. The CDR3 loop spans 16 amino acids. J was trimmed by 4 bases and V by 2 bases; bases with no gene match: 6. CDR3 region: CASSYPHTGGTGELFF. CDR3 coding DNA: TGTGCCAGCAGTTACCCCCATACAGGGGGCACCGGGGAGCTGTTTTTT.

The V gene is TRBV11-2, the J gene TRBJ2-2; D is uncertain. Trimming removed 5 bases from V and 3 bases from J, with 7 bases in between. Germline CDR1 reads SGHAT; CDR2 reads FQNNGV. The CDR3 covers 13 residues. As DNA, the CDR3 is TGTGCCAGCAGCAAAAGGGACACCGGGGAGCTGTTTTTT. This translates into CASSKRDTGELFF.

This sequence joins TRBV5-4 and TRBJ2-5; D might be TRBD2 (5 bases). The germline V gene encodes CDR1 SGHNT and CDR2 YYREEE (reference sequence). Trimming stripped 1 base from V and 5 bases from J, with 12 bases between. This CDR3 region has 14 residues. CDR3 sequence (DNA): TGTGCCAGCAGCTTGATCGGAGGAGGTGAGACCCAGTACTTC. Amino acid sequence: CASSLIGGGETQYF.

The chain combines TRBV5-1 with TRBJ1-1; a weak D match, TRBD1 (5 bases). CDR1 is SGHRS, CDR2 YFSETQ, per germline. V lost 0 bases to trimming and J lost 0 bases, with 9 bases between them. This CDR3 comprises 15 residues. CDR3 nucleotide sequence: TGCGCCAGCAGCTTGGCCCCGACAGTGAACACTGAAGCTTTCTTT. It is translated as CASSLAPTVNTEAFF. The full variable domain, rest sourced from reference TRBV5-1 and TRBJ1-1, is KAGVTQTPRYLIKTRGQQVTLSCSPISGHRSVSWYQQTPGQGLQFLFEYFSETQRNKGNFPGRFSGRQFSNSRSEMNVSTLELGDSALYLCASSLAPTVNTEAFFGQGTRLTVV.

As concerns this clone: This specimen includes other DNA sequences encoding the same CDR3. This chain joins TRBV2 and TRBJ1-2; D call uncertain. Germline V gene lookup returns CDR1 SNHLY and CDR2 FYNNEI. Trimming pared 8 bases from V and 6 bases from J, leaving 13 bases between. This CDR3 spans 12 amino acids. The CDR3 DNA reads TGTGCCAGCCACCGGCAGACAAATGGCTACACCTTC. Protein sequence: CASHRQTNGYTF.

This chain joins TRBV7-6 and TRBJ2-1; 7 bases are shared with TRBD2. The CDR3 runs 14 residues. CDR1 SGHVS and CDR2 FNYEAQ come from the germline V gene. V lost 1 base to trimming and J lost 9 bases; unmatched junction nucleotides: 6. Here the CDR3 reads CASSLDGGRSEQFF. The CDR3 DNA follows: TGTGCCAGCAGCTTAGACGGCGGGAGAAGTGAGCAGTTCTTC.

V and J are TRBV7-9 and TRBJ2-1; 8 nucleotides align to TRBD1. V was clipped by 5 bases and J by 1 base; unmatched bases: 4. The germline CDR1 and CDR2 sequences are SEHNR and FQNEAQ (reference sequence). The CDR3 is 15 residues long. The CDR3 loop reads CASSRWTGSYNEQFF. CDR3 in DNA: TGTGCCAGCAGCCGTTGGACAGGGTCCTACAATGAGCAGTTCTTC.

This clone was found once. This chain uses TRBV5-1 with TRBJ2-1; TRBD2 agrees at 11 bases. The germline V gene has CDR1 SGHRS and CDR2 YFSETQ. This CDR3 comprises 15 residues. Germline trimming cut 8 bases from V and 4 bases from J; bases unmatched to any gene: 8. The CDR3 is CASKTGTSGYNEQFF. CDR3 DNA: TGCGCCAGTAAAACCGGGACTAGCGGATACAATGAGCAGTTCTTC.

Only a few counts were recorded for this clone. This chain joins TRBV7-3 and TRBJ2-2, with D possibly being TRBD2 (6 bases). Trimming removed 8 bases at V and 5 bases at J, with 12 bases between. CDR3 length: 13 residues. The germline V gene encodes CDR1 SGHTA and CDR2 FQGTGA. CDR3 in DNA: TGTGCCAGCGCCCGGAGGGAAACCGGGGAGCTGTTTTTT. Protein: CASARRETGELFF.

V is TRBV6-6 and J is TRBJ1-1; perhaps TRBD1 as D (5 bases). The length of the CDR3 is 13 residues. The germline V and J ends were trimmed by 0 bases and 11 bases, with 13 bases remaining between them. From germline, CDR1 is MNHNY and CDR2 SVGAGI (reference sequence). The CDR3 DNA is TGTGCCAGCAGTTACTCGGGAGACAGAAGGGCTTTCTTT. This encodes CASSYSGDRRAFF.

The CDR3 DNA reads TGTGCCAGCAGCCAAGATGGGGTAAGGTCGGGCTCTGAAGCTTTCTTT. Translated, it gives CASSQDGVRSGSEAFF. This rearrangement joins TRBV4-2 to TRBJ1-1; D not certain. Germline V CDR1 and CDR2: LGHNA, YNFKEQ. CDR3 length: 16 amino acids. Trimming shortened V by 0 bases and J by 6 bases, and 17 bases separated the two germline ends.

V is TRBV14 and J is TRBJ2-1; 8 bases agree with TRBD2. The CDR3 runs 14 residues. V was clipped by 4 bases and J by 4 bases; unmatched bases: 3. From germline, CDR1 is SGHDN and CDR2 FVKESK. This chain's CDR3 is CASSPPGGYNEQFF. The CDR3, as DNA: TGTGCCAGCAGCCCGCCGGGGGGGTACAATGAGCAGTTCTTC.

In this sample, this clone turned up a few times. The V and J genes are TRBV18 and TRBJ2-3; no clear D gene. Germline assignment: CDR1 KGHSH and CDR2 LQKENI. The CDR3 has 15 residues. V lost 2 bases, J lost 5 bases, and 14 bases lay in between. The CDR3 DNA reads as TGTGCCAGCTCACCAGGGATCGGACCAGGAGATACGCAGTATTTT. Translation gives CASSPGIGPGDTQYF.

This clone was recorded once. The chain uses TRBV5-1 and TRBJ2-2, with D possibly called TRBD1 or TRBD2 (6 bases each). V was pared by 2 bases and J by 8 bases, with 16 bases between. Germline V gene lookup returns CDR1 SGHRS and CDR2 YFSETQ. This CDR3 spans 15 amino acids. The CDR3 here is CASSFRGARGGELFF. CDR3 in DNA: TGCGCCAGCAGCTTTAGGGGGGCTCGAGGAGGGGAGCTGTTTTTT.